The next 10 T cell receptor beta chains were all read from a single sample in a study of blood T cell repertoires in COVID-19. The assay was immunoSEQ multiplex PCR, and TCRdb's table has in-frame clones only and misses some. The data contain fewer than 65,000 clones, approximately 84% of them singletons. The sequencing sample was made of peripheral blood. Receptors originate from a man between 60 and 70 years old with acute or convalescent COVID-19.

The rearrangement uses TRBV7-8 and TRBJ1-2; TRBD1 is a possible D gene (6 bases). The ends were cut back, 0 bases at V and 5 bases at J, with 13 bases in the middle. CDR3 length: 15 amino acids. Germline CDR1 is SGHVS and CDR2 is FQNEAQ. This CDR3 is CASSLAPGEGYGYTF. CDR3 in DNA: TGTGCCAGCAGCTTAGCGCCAGGGGAGGGGTATGGCTACACCTTC.

The chain employs TRBV9 and TRBJ1-6, with a possible D match to TRBD1 (6 bases). The V end was cut by 4 bases, the J end by 10 bases, with 18 bases between. CDR3 length equals 15 residues. Germline values: CDR1 SGDLS, CDR2 YYNGEE. CDR3 loop: CASSTSTGLGSPLHF. CDR3 bases: TGTGCCAGCAGCACATCGACAGGATTGGGATCACCCCTCCACTTT. The variable domain in full, completed from reference TRBV9 and TRBJ1-6, reads DSGVTQTPKHLITATGQRVTLRCSPRSGDLSVYWYQQSLDQGLQFLIQYYNGEERAKGNILERFSAQQFPDLHSELNLSSLELGDSALYFCASSTSTGLGSPLHFGNGTRLTVT.

The chain uses TRBV19 and TRBJ1-5; D gene unclear. Trimming shortened V by 4 bases and J by 9 bases, and 13 bases separated the two germline ends. In germline, CDR1 is LNHDA, CDR2 SQIVND (reference sequence). This CDR3 comprises 13 residues. Here the CDR3 reads CASSNTELSPQHF. CDR3 DNA sequence: TGTGCCAGTAGTAATACCGAGCTATCGCCCCAGCATTTT. Together with reference TRBV19 and TRBJ1-5, the CDR3 gives the full variable domain: DGGITQSPKYLFRKEGQNVTLSCEQNLNHDAMYWYRQDPGQGLRLIYYSQIVNDFQKGDIAEGYSVSREKKESFPLTVTSAQKNPTAFYLCASSNTELSPQHFGDGTRLSIL.

The chain employs TRBV19 and TRBJ1-5; 8 nucleotides agree with TRBD1. Looked up from germline, CDR1 is LNHDA and CDR2 is SQIVND (reference sequence). Unmatched junction bases numbered 7, after V lost 5 bases and J lost 4 bases. This CDR3 region has 15 residues. The DNA for the CDR3 is TGTGCCAGTAGTCCCTACAGGGGGGGGAATCAGCCCCAGCATTTT. Translating it yields CASSPYRGGNQPQHF.

In DNA form, the CDR3 reads TGTGCCAGCAGCTTAGTAGACACCGGGGAGCTGTTTTTT. It specifies CASSLVDTGELFF. The rearrangement links TRBV11-1 to TRBJ2-2; no definite D call. V dropped 1 base and J dropped 3 bases, with 3 bases sitting between them. The germline gives CDR1 SGHAT, CDR2 FQDESV (reference sequence). The CDR3 is 13 residues long.

The gene calls are TRBV15 and TRBJ2-1; 10 nucleotides line up with TRBD2. Germline V gene data show CDR1 as LNHNV and CDR2 as YYDKDF (reference sequence). CDR3 length: 17 residues. The J segment lost 7 bases and the V segment lost 0 bases, leaving 9 bases of the junction unmatched. The CDR3 is CATSRDKGTSVPNEQFF. DNA for the CDR3: TGTGCCACCAGCAGAGATAAGGGGACTAGCGTACCAAATGAGCAGTTCTTC.

The genes are TRBV6-5 and TRBJ1-2, with D possibly matching TRBD1 (6 bases). This CDR3 contains 16 residues. V was cut by 0 bases and J by 0 bases, with 11 bases left in between. Looked up from germline, CDR1 is MNHEY and CDR2 is SVGAGI. The CDR3 nucleotides are TGTGCCAGCAGTTACTCTCACAGGGCCACTAACTATGGCTACACCTTC. Amino acids: CASSYSHRATNYGYTF.

The DNA for the CDR3 is TGTGCCAGTCGGGGACAGGGAAATGAGCAGTTCTTC. It translates to CASRGQGNEQFF. The chain joins TRBV11-3 to TRBJ2-1; 9 bases are shared with TRBD1. V lost 9 bases, J lost 7 bases, and 4 bases stayed unmatched. The CDR3 length is 12 residues. Germline values: CDR1 SGHNT, CDR2 YENEEA.

J is TRBJ2-5 and V is TRBV5-1, with TRBD1 matching 11 bases. V dropped 4 bases and J dropped 5; count of bases not matched to a gene: 7. The germline gives CDR1 SGHRS, CDR2 YFSETQ. The CDR3 length is 15 residues. The DNA of the CDR3 is TGCGCCAGCAGCCCGGACAGGGGGCTTGGGGAGACCCAGTACTTC. Translated, it gives CASSPDRGLGETQYF. Looking up the rest from reference TRBV5-1 and TRBJ2-5 gives the full variable domain: KAGVTQTPRYLIKTRGQQVTLSCSPISGHRSVSWYQQTPGQGLQFLFEYFSETQRNKGNFPGRFSGRQFSNSRSEMNVSTLELGDSALYLCASSPDRGLGETQYFGPGTRLLVL.

Only one count was recorded for this clone. The gene calls are TRBV12-3 or TRBV12-4 and TRBJ2-7; 8 nucleotides align to TRBD2. Trimming took 6 bases from V and 2 from J; bases not matched to a gene: 3. CDR3 length: 13 residues. The CDR3 is CASSWTSPYEQYF. The CDR3 nucleotides are TGTGCCAGCAGCTGGACTAGCCCCTACGAGCAGTACTTC.